This T cell receptor (beta chain) was obtained from a study of cytomegalovirus exposure and HLA in healthy donors. Study conclusions and caveats: A later analysis by the authors found several of the most significant clusters apparently linked to common viral pathogens.

The germline gives CDR1 MNHEY, CDR2 SVGAGI. V was trimmed by 6 bases and J by 2 bases, leaving 14 bases between them. The CDR3 spans 15 residues. Turning to this clone: Its antigen is currently unknown.

Use of 60 Vbeta and 13 Jbeta primers characterized the PCR. Sequenced by immunoSEQ multiplex PCR; TCRdb stores in-frame clones only, minus some. The sample has some 160,000 clones, around 83% seen once; the top ten hold over 2.5%. The sequence was collected from a man aged 30-40 years in good health and CMV-seropositive. The V gene is TRBV6-5, the J gene TRBJ1-3; D remains unclear. The sample comprised PBMCs. In DNA form, the CDR3 reads TGTGCCAGCAGAATATTTCCAACGGCTGGAAACACCATATATTTT. It yields the protein CASRIFPTAGNTIYF.